Each of the 17 T cell receptor beta chains below was sequenced from the same sample in a study of T and B cells in COVID-19 patients (dated by TCRdb to the early 2020s). Genomic DNA extracted from blood was used in amounts of roughly 230-550 ng for amplification of TRB repertoires. The data were produced on an Illumina MiSeq. Multiplex PCR with BIOMED2 TRB-A/B primer pools was used to amplify the TRB rearrangements. TCRdb took the public reads, trimmed them with fastp at Q25, ran MiXCR for clone calling and kept in-frame beta chains. Every distinct CDR3 protein forms one entry, paired with its most common genes and DNA. The sample records 20,000 to 25,000 distinct CDR3 sequences, 25% to 30% of which are singletons. The top ten hold 2.5% to 3% of the sample. Sample: blood. The receptor set was obtained from a human donor who had recovered from COVID-19.

This clonotype has more than one count but fewer than ten. The rearrangement uses TRBV12-3 or TRBV12-4 and TRBJ2-3; D might be TRBD2 (5 bases). The CDR3 spans 13 residues. The V end lost 4 bases, the J end lost 6 bases, and 11 bases lay between the germline ends. This CDR3 is CASSSATGDTQYF. The DNA for the CDR3 is TGTGCCAGCAGTTCGGCGACGGGGGATACGCAGTATTTT.

The gene calls are TRBV5-1 and TRBJ1-5, with TRBD1 matching over 9 bases. Germline assignment: CDR1 SGHRS and CDR2 YFSETQ. The trim removed 4 bases at V and 7 bases at J, leaving 6 bases unmatched. The CDR3 runs 14 residues. CDR3 nucleotide sequence: TGCGCCAGCAGCCCCGACAGGGGGGGACAGCCCCAGCATTTT. This codes for CASSPDRGGQPQHF.

J is TRBJ1-3 and V is TRBV12-3 or TRBV12-4; D possibly corresponds to TRBD1 (5 bases). The ends were cut back, 7 bases at V and 0 bases at J, with 10 bases in the middle. This CDR3 has 14 amino acids. The CDR3 is CASTPTGSGNTIYF. The CDR3 DNA reads as TGTGCCAGCACCCCCACAGGCTCTGGAAACACCATATATTTT.

The V gene is TRBV24-1, the J gene TRBJ2-1; 10 bases match TRBD1. This CDR3 contains 16 residues. Germline loops: CDR1 KGHDR, CDR2 SFDVKD. The J segment lost 3 bases and the V segment lost 2 bases, leaving 3 bases of the junction unmatched. CDR3 bases: TGTGCCACCAGTGATTCGACAGGGGGCGACTACAATGAGCAGTTCTTC. This codes for CATSDSTGGDYNEQFF.

This clonotype was counted only a few times. The chain couples TRBV5-6 to TRBJ1-2; D call uncertain. CDR1 SGHDT and CDR2 YYEEEE come from the germline V gene. V lost 2 bases and J 4 bases, leaving 12 bases between the germline ends. The CDR3 loop spans 14 amino acids. The DNA of the CDR3 is TGTGCCAGCAGCTTTGTTTTTGCGTCCTATGGCTACACCTTC. As protein: CASSFVFASYGYTF.

This chain connects TRBV5-5 to TRBJ2-3; no reliable D call. Per germline, CDR1 SGHKS and CDR2 YYEKEE (reference sequence). The germline V and J ends were trimmed by 4 bases and 3 bases, with 9 bases remaining between them. The CDR3 runs to 13 residues. The CDR3 DNA is TGTGCCAGCAGCCGGACCACAACAGATACGCAGTATTTT. Translated: CASSRTTTDTQYF.

The chain couples TRBV5-1 to TRBJ1-6; TRBD1 aligns across 7 bases. This CDR3 spans 15 amino acids. The germline V gene encodes CDR1 SGHRS and CDR2 YFSETQ. Unmatched junction bases numbered 6, after V lost 4 bases and J lost 5 bases. Here the CDR3 reads CASSPGQTNNSPLHF. CDR3 nucleotides: TGCGCCAGCAGCCCGGGACAGACTAATAATTCACCCCTCCACTTT. Full variable domain (rest looked up from reference TRBV5-1 and TRBJ1-6): KAGVTQTPRYLIKTRGQQVTLSCSPISGHRSVSWYQQTPGQGLQFLFEYFSETQRNKGNFPGRFSGRQFSNSRSEMNVSTLELGDSALYLCASSPGQTNNSPLHFGNGTRLTVT.

The CDR3 loop is CASSLALGRGSYEQYF. In DNA, the CDR3 is TGTGCCAGCAGCTTGGCTCTTGGCAGGGGATCCTACGAGCAGTACTTC. The chain couples TRBV5-6 to TRBJ2-7, with D perhaps matching TRBD1 (6 bases). Germline loops: CDR1 SGHDT, CDR2 YYEEEE. Deletions cut 0 bases from V and 1 base from J, with 14 bases between. The CDR3 totals 16 residues.

There are many counts of this clonotype. The genes are TRBV5-4 and TRBJ2-2, with 7 bases identical to TRBD2. The V gene's germline CDR1 is SGHNT and CDR2 YYREEE (reference sequence). The CDR3 loop spans 14 amino acids. Unmatched junction bases numbered 4, after V lost 4 bases and J lost 4 bases. The DNA for the CDR3 is TGTGCCAGCAGCCCACTAGCGACCACCGGGGAGCTGTTTTTT. Protein sequence: CASSPLATTGELFF.

The gene calls are TRBV19 and TRBJ2-1; 7 positions match TRBD2. This CDR3 comprises 16 residues. Germline trimming cut 1 base from V and 8 bases from J; bases unmatched to any gene: 11. Germline CDR1 and CDR2: LNHDA and SQIVND (reference sequence). This CDR3 is CASSIVLGGGLDEQFF. The CDR3 DNA is TGTGCCAGTAGTATAGTCCTGGGGGGGGGGTTAGATGAGCAGTTCTTC.

The chain employs TRBV12-3 or TRBV12-4 and TRBJ1-1; D is uncertain. The CDR3 is made up of 11 amino acids. V gave up 4 bases and J gave up 7 bases, with 7 bases separating them. The CDR3 DNA reads as TGTGCCAGCAGTTGGGGTGGTGAAGCTTTCTTT. Translation gives CASSWGGEAFF.

This clonotype was observed a few times. V usage is TRBV12-3 or TRBV12-4 and J usage is TRBJ1-1; tentatively, D is TRBD1 (5 bases). CDR3 size: 15 residues. Between the trimmed V and J ends, which lost 4 bases and 0 bases, there was a span of 12 bases. The CDR3 region is CASSSYGTMNTEAFF. CDR3 DNA sequence: TGTGCCAGCAGTTCCTACGGGACCATGAACACTGAAGCTTTCTTT.

This clonotype was seen more than once but under ten times. The J gene is TRBJ2-1, the V gene TRBV20-1, with 8 bases lining up with TRBD2. V dropped 3 bases and J dropped 6; count of bases not matched to a gene: 4. The CDR3 runs 13 residues. Germline V gives CDR1 DFQATT, CDR2 SNEGSKA (reference sequence). In nucleotides, the CDR3 is TGCAGTGCTAGGTCTAGCGGGCGCAATGAGCAGTTCTTC. Its translation: CSARSSGRNEQFF.

This clonotype has only a few counts. The DNA of the CDR3 is TGTGCCAGCAGTTCGGGGGACTTCACAGATACGCAGTATTTT. Translated: CASSSGDFTDTQYF. This chain links TRBV27 with TRBJ2-3; possible D gene TRBD2, 6 bases. Between the trimmed V and J ends, which lost 4 bases and 2 bases, there was a span of 10 bases. Germline V CDR1 and CDR2: MNHEY, SMNVEV (reference sequence). The CDR3 contains 14 residues.

The chain uses TRBV6-5 and TRBJ2-3, with 15 bases lining up with TRBD2. CDR3 length: 15 amino acids. V lost 4 bases to trimming and J lost 7 bases; unmatched junction nucleotides: 3. Germline V gene data show CDR1 as MNHEY and CDR2 as SVGAGI. This CDR3 is CASSSGTSGGYTQYF. CDR3 sequence (DNA): TGTGCCAGCAGTTCCGGGACTAGCGGGGGGTATACGCAGTATTTT.

This clonotype appeared many times. V usage is TRBV5-1 and J usage is TRBJ2-3; no definite D call. CDR3 length: 13 residues. Germline V lookup: CDR1 SGHRS, CDR2 YFSETQ. The V and J ends lost 3 bases and 3 bases respectively, with 8 bases between them. CDR3 region: CASSSDQTDTQYF. In DNA, the CDR3 is TGCGCCAGCAGCTCGGACCAGACAGATACGCAGTATTTT.

Comment on this clonotype: This could be a read error, since a much larger clone is one nucleotide away. This chain joins TRBV18 and TRBJ2-3; 11 bases agree with TRBD2. The CDR3 is made up of 18 amino acids. The V gene's germline CDR1 is KGHSH and CDR2 LQKENI. V shed 3 bases and J 0 bases; nucleotides not matched to a gene: 8. The DNA for the CDR3 is TGTGCCAGCTCACCCCCCTGGAGACTAGCGGGGAGCACAGATACGCAGTATTTT. Translating gives CASSPPWRLAGSTDTQYF.